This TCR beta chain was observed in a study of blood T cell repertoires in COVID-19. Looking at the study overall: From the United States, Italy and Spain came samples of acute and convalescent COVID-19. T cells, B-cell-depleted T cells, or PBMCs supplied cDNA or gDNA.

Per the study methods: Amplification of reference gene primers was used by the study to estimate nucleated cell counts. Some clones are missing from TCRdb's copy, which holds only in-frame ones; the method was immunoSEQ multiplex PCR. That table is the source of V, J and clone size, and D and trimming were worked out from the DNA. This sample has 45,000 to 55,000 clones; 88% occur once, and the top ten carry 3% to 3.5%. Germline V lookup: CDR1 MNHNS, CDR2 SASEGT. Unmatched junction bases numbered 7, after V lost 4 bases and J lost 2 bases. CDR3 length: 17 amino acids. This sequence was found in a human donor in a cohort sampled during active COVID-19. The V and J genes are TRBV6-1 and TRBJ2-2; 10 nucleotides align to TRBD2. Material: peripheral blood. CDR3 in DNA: TGTGCCAGCAGTGCAGTTAGCGGGAGGTCCAACACCGGGGAGCTGTTTTTT. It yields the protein CASSAVSGRSNTGELFF.